The source of this T cell receptor beta chain is a study of cytomegalovirus exposure and HLA in healthy donors. 60 Vbeta and 13 Jbeta primers were used in PCR. Assay used: immunoSEQ multiplex PCR; TCRdb lists only in-frame clones, some missing. The sample consists of some 200,000 clones, roughly 80% of them appearing once. This clone was seen just once. This receptor was taken from a man aged 40-49 years in good health and CMV-seronegative. The sequenced sample consisted of PBMCs.

The DNA for the CDR3 is TGTGCCAGCAGTTTCCAGCGGGGGTACAATGAGCAGTTCTTC. Its translation is CASSFQRGYNEQFF. The chain uses TRBV27 and TRBJ2-1, with TRBD2 matching 8 bases. The V gene end was trimmed by 3 bases and the J gene end by 4 bases; junction bases not matched to a gene: 2. The CDR3 consists of 14 residues. CDR1 and CDR2 from the germline V gene are MNHEY and SMNVEV (reference sequence).